These T cell receptor beta chains were read from a single sample in a study of shared clonotypes between healthy human individuals. Profiled with immunoSEQ multiplex PCR; TCRdb holds only in-frame clones, not every one. The sample records approximately 980,000 clones, approximately 80% being singletons. Source material: memory CD4+ T cells sorted from blood. The receptor set was obtained from a man aged 18 to 35 in good health. Each CDR3 is given with its conserved first and last residue. Fields, in order: clone size, J gene, D gene, V gene, CDR3 DNA, CDR3 protein. The D gene is left open where the match is weak. Expanded clones are given a class, and other clones once, few, many or no size at all.

clone_size: once; j_call: TRBJ1-1; d_call: -; v_call: TRBV7-9; cdr3_nt: TGTGCCAGCAGCTCCCGACAGAGTACCGAAGCTTTCTTT; cdr3_aa: CASSSRQSTEAFF
clone_size: -; j_call: TRBJ1-5; d_call: -; v_call: TRBV2; cdr3_nt: TGTGCCAGCAGTGGTGGGACTAATCAGCCCCAGCATTTT; cdr3_aa: CASSGGTNQPQHF
clone_size: -; j_call: TRBJ2-3; d_call: -; v_call: TRBV11-2; cdr3_nt: TGTGCCAGCAGCCCCCGGCCCGACCGGGGAGATACGCAGTATTTT; cdr3_aa: CASSPRPDRGDTQYF
clone_size: -; j_call: TRBJ2-5; d_call: -; v_call: TRBV19; cdr3_nt: TGTGCCAGTAGTATAAGTCCGGGATCAGGGACAGCGGGGGAGACCCAGTACTTC; cdr3_aa: CASSISPGSGTAGETQYF
clone_size: -; j_call: TRBJ2-7; d_call: TRBD1; v_call: TRBV2; cdr3_nt: TGTGCCAGCATTAGGGACAGGGCCTACGAGCAGTACTTC; cdr3_aa: CASIRDRAYEQYF
clone_size: -; j_call: TRBJ1-1; d_call: -; v_call: TRBV6-1; cdr3_nt: TGTGCCAGCAATCGGCAGGTCACACTCAGCACTGAAGCTTTCTTT; cdr3_aa: CASNRQVTLSTEAFF
clone_size: -; j_call: TRBJ2-1; d_call: TRBD2; v_call: TRBV5-1; cdr3_nt: TGCGCCAGTCGCGGGAGTACCGTTTGGAATGAGCAGTTCTTC; cdr3_aa: CASRGSTVWNEQFF
clone_size: -; j_call: TRBJ1-2; d_call: TRBD1; v_call: TRBV28; cdr3_nt: TGTGCCAGCAGTTCCGGACAGGGACGTGGCTACACCTTC; cdr3_aa: CASSSGQGRGYTF
clone_size: few; j_call: TRBJ2-7; d_call: -; v_call: TRBV5-1; cdr3_nt: TGCGCCAGCAGCTTCGACAGGAGCTCCTACGAGCAGTACTTC; cdr3_aa: CASSFDRSSYEQYF
clone_size: -; j_call: TRBJ2-3; d_call: TRBD1; v_call: TRBV5-1; cdr3_nt: TGCGCCAGCAGCATCCGGGACAGGGGAGATACGCAGTATTTT; cdr3_aa: CASSIRDRGDTQYF
clone_size: few; j_call: TRBJ2-1; d_call: TRBD1; v_call: TRBV5-1; cdr3_nt: TGCGCCAGCAGTCTGACCGGGACAGCTTACAATGAGCAGTTCTTC; cdr3_aa: CASSLTGTAYNEQFF
clone_size: -; j_call: TRBJ2-3; d_call: TRBD2; v_call: TRBV28; cdr3_nt: TGTGCCCTAGCGGGGAGCAGCACAGATACGCAGTATTTT; cdr3_aa: CALAGSSTDTQYF
clone_size: -; j_call: TRBJ2-3; d_call: -; v_call: TRBV5-4; cdr3_nt: TGTGCCAGCAGCTTGATGGGTGGTCCAGATACGCAGTATTTT; cdr3_aa: CASSLMGGPDTQYF
clone_size: few; j_call: TRBJ2-1; d_call: -; v_call: TRBV4-3; cdr3_nt: TGCGCCAGCAGCCAAGCCGTTAGCTCCTACAATGAGCAGTTCTTC; cdr3_aa: CASSQAVSSYNEQFF
clone_size: -; j_call: TRBJ1-2; d_call: TRBD1; v_call: TRBV6-5; cdr3_nt: TGTGCCAGCAGGTTGGGACAGGGGGGCTATGGCTACACCTTC; cdr3_aa: CASRLGQGGYGYTF
clone_size: -; j_call: TRBJ2-2; d_call: -; v_call: TRBV6-1; cdr3_nt: TGTGCCAGCAGTGAAAACATGGGAGCGGGCGGGGAGCTGTTTTTT; cdr3_aa: CASSENMGAGGELFF
clone_size: -; j_call: TRBJ2-3; d_call: -; v_call: TRBV5-6; cdr3_nt: TGTGCCAGCAGCTTAAGGGGGACTAAGGCAGATACGCAGTATTTT; cdr3_aa: CASSLRGTKADTQYF
clone_size: -; j_call: TRBJ2-5; d_call: TRBD2; v_call: TRBV7-2; cdr3_nt: TGTGCCAGCAGCTTAGGCGGGAGGGTGGGGGAGACCCAGTACTTC; cdr3_aa: CASSLGGRVGETQYF
clone_size: -; j_call: TRBJ1-3; d_call: TRBD1; v_call: TRBV18; cdr3_nt: TGTGCCAGCTCACCTCCGGGACAGGGCTCTGGAAACACCATATATTTT; cdr3_aa: CASSPPGQGSGNTIYF
clone_size: -; j_call: TRBJ2-3; d_call: TRBD2; v_call: TRBV5-4; cdr3_nt: TGTGCCAGCAGCTCCCCGGGACTAGTGTCAGATACGCAGTATTTT; cdr3_aa: CASSSPGLVSDTQYF
clone_size: -; j_call: TRBJ1-5; d_call: -; v_call: TRBV19; cdr3_nt: TGTGCCAGTAGCGTCGGAGGTGTAAATCAGCCCCAGCATTTT; cdr3_aa: CASSVGGVNQPQHF
clone_size: -; j_call: TRBJ2-3; d_call: -; v_call: TRBV11-3; cdr3_nt: TGTGCCAGCAGCTTAGCGGCGGCCACAGATACGCAGTATTTT; cdr3_aa: CASSLAAATDTQYF
clone_size: -; j_call: TRBJ2-3; d_call: -; v_call: TRBV12-1; cdr3_nt: TGTGCCAGCAGCTTTGGTACTAGCGGGAGACCTTCTAGCACAGATACGCAGTATTTT; cdr3_aa: CASSFGTSGRPSSTDTQYF
clone_size: -; j_call: TRBJ2-5; d_call: -; v_call: TRBV30; cdr3_nt: TGTGCCTGGAGCTATAGCGGACAGCAAGAGACCCAGTACTTC; cdr3_aa: CAWSYSGQQETQYF
clone_size: -; j_call: TRBJ1-1; d_call: TRBD1; v_call: TRBV7-2; cdr3_nt: TGTGCCAGCAGCTTAGGCACAGGGGTCACTGAAGCTTTCTTT; cdr3_aa: CASSLGTGVTEAFF
clone_size: many; j_call: TRBJ1-1; d_call: TRBD1; v_call: TRBV30; cdr3_nt: TGTGCCTGGAGTGAGACAGGGATATTCGCATTGAACACTGAAGCTTTCTTT; cdr3_aa: CAWSETGIFALNTEAFF
clone_size: few; j_call: TRBJ2-1; d_call: -; v_call: TRBV18; cdr3_nt: TGTGCCAGCTCCCCAAGGGACTCCTACAATGAGCAGTTCTTC; cdr3_aa: CASSPRDSYNEQFF
clone_size: -; j_call: TRBJ2-7; d_call: TRBD2; v_call: TRBV6-4; cdr3_nt: TGTGCCAGCACCTACGCGGGGACTAGCGAGTACGAGCAGTACTTC; cdr3_aa: CASTYAGTSEYEQYF
clone_size: -; j_call: TRBJ2-7; d_call: TRBD2; v_call: TRBV9; cdr3_nt: TGTGCCAGCAGCGTAGGAGGACTAGCGGGAGTAGAAGAGCAGTACTTC; cdr3_aa: CASSVGGLAGVEEQYF
clone_size: many; j_call: TRBJ2-7; d_call: -; v_call: TRBV30; cdr3_nt: TGTGCCTGGAGTGGGTCGATTAGGAGTGACTACGAGCAGTACTTC; cdr3_aa: CAWSGSIRSDYEQYF
clone_size: -; j_call: TRBJ1-4; d_call: TRBD1; v_call: TRBV5-1; cdr3_nt: TGCGCCAGCAGCTTGGCTACAGGGGCAGGGGGAAAAAAACTGTTTTTT; cdr3_aa: CASSLATGAGGKKLFF
clone_size: -; j_call: TRBJ2-7; d_call: TRBD2; v_call: TRBV2; cdr3_nt: TGTGCCAGCAGGATGACTAGCGGCAGCATCGACGAGCAGTACTTC; cdr3_aa: CASRMTSGSIDEQYF